What follows are 3 T cell receptor beta chains derived from one specimen sequenced in a study of T cell responses to AZD1222 COVID-19 vaccine (dated by TCRdb to the early 2020s). Library prep was done by the immunoSEQ multiplex PCR assay. The clones in this table, taken by TCRdb from immuneACCESS, are in-frame only. Not every clone is retained; where verified, under half of the shortfall comes from an unresolved V gene, and the cause of the rest is unknown. This sample is represented by roughly 150,000 clones; 88% of them were singletons. Approximately 3.4% of the sample goes to the ten largest clones. The time point label of this sample denotes: baseline before first vaccination. Sequencing used peripheral blood, obtained on day 0 of AZD1222 vaccination. Every receptor here comes from an adult in good health.

V usage is TRBV19 and J usage is TRBJ2-2; 7 positions match TRBD1. The germline gives CDR1 LNHDA, CDR2 SQIVND (reference sequence). The CDR3 sequence is 16 residues long. Trimming removed 8 bases from V and 0 bases from J; junction bases left unmatched: 9. DNA of the CDR3: TGTGCCAGTCGGGGTCCAACAGGGGCGAACACCGGGGAGCTGTTTTTT. This gives the protein CASRGPTGANTGELFF.

This chain uses TRBV9 with TRBJ1-1; D gene uncertain. The CDR3 runs 14 residues. The germline V gene has CDR1 SGDLS and CDR2 YYNGEE. The V end lost 0 bases, the J end lost 1 base, and 7 bases lay between the germline ends. CDR3: CASSVARENTEAFF. CDR3 DNA: TGTGCCAGCAGCGTAGCTCGGGAGAACACTGAAGCTTTCTTT.

The J gene is TRBJ1-2, the V gene TRBV30, with D possibly being TRBD1 (5 bases). Germline CDR1 is GTSNPN and CDR2 is SVGIG (reference sequence). The V and J ends lost 2 bases and 3 bases respectively, with 10 bases between them. The CDR3 extends over 13 amino acids. CDR3 protein: CAWSSDTDYGYTF. DNA for the CDR3: TGTGCCTGGAGTTCGGACACCGACTATGGCTACACCTTC.